One and the same sample provided the 27 T cell receptor beta chains below, sequenced in a study of T cell repertoires in cytomegalovirus infection. A single record per CDR3 protein comes from TCRdb applying MiXCR to the reads. The sample includes some 390,000 distinct CDR3 sequences, 18% seen only once; the top ten take approximately 10%. The sequenced sample consisted of PBMCs. The receptors stem from a human donor in good health (CMV status not recorded). Some clones in this sample may be carry-over from other donors' samples.

The gene calls are TRBV12-3 or TRBV12-4 and TRBJ1-1; D perhaps matches TRBD1 (6 bases). CDR3 length: 15 amino acids. V dropped 6 bases and J dropped 0 bases, with 14 bases sitting between them. CDR3 DNA: TGTGCCAGCAGCTTCGGACAGCTCATGAACACTGAAGCTTTCTTT. Protein product: CASSFGQLMNTEAFF.

The chain has TRBV29-1 and TRBJ2-2; D remains unclear. The V and J ends lost 4 bases and 3 bases respectively, with 12 bases between them. Germline CDR1 is SQVTM and CDR2 is ANQGSEA. The CDR3 is 14 amino acids. The CDR3 DNA reads as TGCAGCGTTGGCACGGATACTTACACCGGGGAGCTGTTTTTT. As protein: CSVGTDTYTGELFF.

The rearrangement uses TRBV7-2 and TRBJ1-5; maybe TRBD1 (5 bases). The CDR3 totals 14 residues. V was pared by 4 bases and J by 4 bases, with 11 bases between. The germline V gene has CDR1 SGHTA and CDR2 FQGNSA. The CDR3 region is CASSSRTLNQPQHF. The CDR3 nucleotides are TGTGCCAGCAGCTCCAGGACATTAAATCAGCCCCAGCATTTT.

This clonotype was recorded many times. J is TRBJ1-1 and V is TRBV11-2, with D tentatively TRBD1 (5 bases). Germline CDR1 reads SGHAT; CDR2 reads FQNNGV. V lost 8 bases and J 2 bases, leaving 15 bases between the germline ends. The CDR3 runs to 14 residues. In DNA form, the CDR3 reads TGTGCCAGCGGGGGGTTGGGGGTTAACACTGAAGCTTTCTTT. It encodes CASGGLGVNTEAFF.

This chain links TRBV4-2 with TRBJ2-3; TRBD2 matches at 11 bases. CDR1 is LGHNA, CDR2 YNFKEQ, per germline. After removal of 3 bases from V and 4 bases from J, the junction contained 9 bases not matched to a gene. This CDR3 is built from 17 residues. The DNA of the CDR3 is TGTGCCAGCAGCCATTCCACTAGCGGGGGAGGTGCAGATACGCAGTATTTT. Protein: CASSHSTSGGGADTQYF.

V usage is TRBV10-3 and J usage is TRBJ1-5, with 9 nucleotides matching TRBD1. CDR1 and CDR2 (germline): ENHRY, SYGVKD. The length of the CDR3 is 15 residues. After removal of 6 bases from V and 2 bases from J, the junction contained 5 bases not matched to a gene. As DNA, the CDR3 is TGTGCCATCAGGGAGGACAGGGGTGGCAATCAGCCCCAGCATTTT. It translates to CAIREDRGGNQPQHF.

The table lists this clonotype with a few counts. The CDR3 region is CASSQDALVSGRLYRFYEQYF. The CDR3 bases are TGTGCCAGCAGCCAAGACGCCCTGGTTAGCGGGAGGTTATACCGGTTTTACGAGCAGTACTTC. The gene calls are TRBV14 and TRBJ2-7; 10 bases match TRBD2. V lost 0 bases and J lost 4; bases outside the gene matches: 21. This CDR3 has 21 residues. In germline, CDR1 is SGHDN, CDR2 FVKESK.

The chain couples TRBV2 to TRBJ2-1; a weak D match, TRBD1 (6 bases). This CDR3 comprises 13 residues. The V and J ends lost 5 bases and 8 bases respectively, with 13 bases between them. Germline assignment: CDR1 SNHLY and CDR2 FYNNEI. The CDR3 loop reads CASSYRERDEQFF. CDR3 DNA sequence: TGTGCCAGCAGTTACAGGGAACGGGATGAGCAGTTCTTC.

In its sample, this clonotype was seen a few times. The chain joins TRBV12-3 or TRBV12-4 to TRBJ2-3, with 7 bases matching TRBD2. V lost 5 bases to trimming and J lost 0 bases; unmatched junction nucleotides: 5. The CDR3 totals 15 residues. CDR3 nucleotides: TGTGCCAGCAGTGGGAGCGGGGCCAGCACAGATACGCAGTATTTT. Amino acid sequence: CASSGSGASTDTQYF.

This sequence joins TRBV6-5 and TRBJ2-7; no reliable D call. Germline CDR1 and CDR2: MNHEY and SVGAGI. The CDR3 length is 16 residues. With 0 bases removed from V and 2 bases from J, the gap between germline ends came to 14 bases. The CDR3 here is CASSYSVPGTPYEQYF. The CDR3 coding sequence is TGTGCCAGCAGTTACTCAGTTCCCGGCACCCCCTACGAGCAGTACTTC.

At least ten counts were recorded for this clonotype. The chain couples TRBV7-2 to TRBJ2-2; maybe TRBD2 (6 bases). The CDR3 loop spans 15 amino acids. V shed 0 bases and J shed 3 bases, with 8 bases lying between them. The germline V gene encodes CDR1 SGHTA and CDR2 FQGNSA. CDR3 DNA: TGTGCCAGCAGCTTAGCTAGCGGACACACCGGGGAGCTGTTTTTT. Its protein is CASSLASGHTGELFF.

The chain is built from TRBV10-3 and TRBJ2-5; weak D call: TRBD1 (5 bases). CDR3 length equals 15 residues. Trimming shortened V by 0 bases and J by 5 bases, and 13 bases separated the two germline ends. In germline, CDR1 is ENHRY, CDR2 SYGVKD. The CDR3 sequence: CAISESQGFGETQYF. The CDR3 DNA reads TGTGCCATCAGTGAGTCGCAGGGTTTTGGGGAGACCCAGTACTTC.

This clonotype has at least ten counts. The rearrangement joins TRBV7-2 to TRBJ1-1; 8 bases align to TRBD1. This CDR3 has 14 amino acids. Germline values: CDR1 SGHTA, CDR2 FQGNSA. V shed 6 bases and J 4 bases; nucleotides not matched to a gene: 7. CDR3 DNA sequence: TGTGCCAGCAGACAGGACAGGGTCAGCACTGAAGCTTTCTTT. Encoded protein: CASRQDRVSTEAFF.

This clonotype has at least ten counts. The chain combines TRBV4-3 with TRBJ2-5; D is unclear. CDR3 length: 14 residues. V shed 0 bases and J shed 7 bases, with 12 bases lying between them. CDR1 and CDR2 from the germline V gene are LGHNA and YSLEER. In nucleotides, the CDR3 is TGCGCCAGCAGCCAAGATACCGGGCTGGGGACCCAGTACTTC. It translates to CASSQDTGLGTQYF.

This clonotype was found a few times. The gene calls are TRBV12-3 or TRBV12-4 and TRBJ2-3; TRBD1 might be the D (5 bases). The V end lost 6 bases, the J end lost 2 bases, and 12 bases lay between the germline ends. The CDR3 loop spans 14 amino acids. CDR3 sequence (DNA): TGTGCCAGCAGCCAGACAGCTCTCACAGATACGCAGTATTTT. Translating gives CASSQTALTDTQYF.

This clonotype was detected ten times or more. V and J are TRBV4-1 and TRBJ2-5, with a weak D call TRBD2 (6 bases). The CDR3 is 16 amino acids. Trimming stripped 1 base from V and 2 bases from J, with 14 bases between. Germline values: CDR1 MGHRA, CDR2 YSYEKL. CDR3 residues: CASSQGSGRIQETQYF. CDR3 nucleotides: TGCGCCAGCAGCCAAGGAAGCGGGCGGATACAAGAGACCCAGTACTTC.

The chain joins TRBV29-1 to TRBJ1-2; perhaps TRBD1 as D (6 bases). V was clipped by 4 bases and J by 5 bases, with 8 bases between them. The CDR3 is made up of 11 amino acids. The germline gives CDR1 SQVTM, CDR2 ANQGSEA. The CDR3 loop reads CSVGTGYGYTF. The CDR3 DNA reads as TGCAGCGTTGGAACAGGGTATGGCTACACCTTC.

This chain uses TRBV4-1 with TRBJ1-2; 8 nucleotides line up with TRBD1. The CDR3 is 16 residues long. V was clipped by 5 bases and J by 4 bases; unmatched bases: 12. The V gene's germline CDR1 is MGHRA and CDR2 YSYEKL. CDR3 sequence reads: CASSALGRGQSYGYTF. For the CDR3, the DNA is TGCGCCAGCAGCGCGCTGGGCAGGGGGCAAAGCTATGGCTACACCTTC.

The gene calls are TRBV6-2 or TRBV6-3 and TRBJ2-1; TRBD1 is a possible D gene (5 bases). V was cut by 2 bases and J by 8 bases, with 19 bases left in between. The germline V gene encodes CDR1 MNHEY and CDR2 SVGEGT. The CDR3 contains 16 residues. The CDR3 coding sequence is TGTGCCAGCAGTTACAAGATCTCAGGGTTTGGGGATGAGCAGTTCTTC. It specifies CASSYKISGFGDEQFF.

This clonotype appeared a few times. The rearrangement uses TRBV19 and TRBJ2-3; weak D call: TRBD2 (6 bases). CDR3 length: 14 residues. Germline loops: CDR1 LNHDA, CDR2 SQIVND (reference sequence). V was pared by 5 bases and J by 3 bases, with 12 bases between. CDR3 loop: CASSFVAGTDTQYF. The CDR3, as DNA: TGTGCCAGTAGTTTTGTCGCGGGGACAGATACGCAGTATTTT.

The chain carries TRBV11-2 and TRBJ2-5; 7 positions match TRBD2. Germline-derived CDR1 and CDR2 are SGHAT and FQNNGV. The junction had 14 bases not matched to a gene; V was cut back by 2 bases and J by 5 bases. CDR3 length: 17 residues. CDR3 DNA sequence: TGTGCCAGCAGCTTATTCGGGACTACTTTGAAGGGGGAGACCCAGTACTTC. Protein product: CASSLFGTTLKGETQYF.

V and J are TRBV6-1 and TRBJ2-7, with D perhaps matching TRBD1 (5 bases). Per the germline V gene, CDR1 is MNHNS and CDR2 is SASEGT. The V and J ends lost 5 bases and 1 base respectively, with 18 bases between them. The CDR3 is 16 amino acids. This CDR3 reads CASSKLTTDVSYEQYF. CDR3 sequence (DNA): TGTGCCAGCAGTAAACTTACGACAGACGTATCCTACGAGCAGTACTTC.

The gene calls are TRBV10-3 and TRBJ2-7; 10 bases line up with TRBD1. The CDR3 contains 15 residues. After removal of 3 bases from V and 7 bases from J, the junction contained 9 bases not matched to a gene. Germline V lookup: CDR1 ENHRY, CDR2 SYGVKD. In DNA form, the CDR3 reads TGTGCCATCAGTGACCGGGACAGGGGAACGGTGGAGCAGTACTTC. It codes for CAISDRDRGTVEQYF.

This clonotype has just one count. V is TRBV20-1 and J is TRBJ2-7; 9 bases agree with TRBD2. CDR3 size: 14 residues. The trim removed 4 bases at V and 2 bases at J, leaving 6 bases unmatched. The germline V gene has CDR1 DFQATT and CDR2 SNEGSKA (reference sequence). CDR3 DNA sequence: TGCAGTGCTATTGATCTAGCGGGGACCTACGAGCAGTACTTC. This gives the protein CSAIDLAGTYEQYF.

The genes are TRBV7-9 and TRBJ2-5; D gene ambiguous. There are 14 residues in the CDR3. Between the trimmed V and J ends, which lost 3 bases and 2 bases, there was a span of 10 bases. Germline V CDR1 and CDR2: SEHNR, FQNEAQ (reference sequence). In DNA, the CDR3 is TGTGCCAGCAGCTTGTTCCAGTTGCAAGAGACCCAGTACTTC. Translation gives CASSLFQLQETQYF. Full variable domain (outside the CDR3, taken from reference TRBV7-9 and TRBJ2-5): DTGVSQNPRHKITKRGQNVTFRCDPISEHNRLYWYRQTLGQGPEFLTYFQNEAQLEKSRLLSDRFSAERPKGSFSTLEIQRTEQGDSAMYLCASSLFQLQETQYFGPGTRLLVL.

The rearrangement links TRBV7-2 to TRBJ2-3; D may correspond to TRBD1 or TRBD2 (6 bases each). Trimming left V 7 bases short and J 6 bases short, with 17 bases between. There are 14 residues in the CDR3. The germline CDR1 and CDR2 sequences are SGHTA and FQGNSA. CDR3 in amino acids: CASIDRMGGDTQYF. Here the CDR3 DNA reads TGTGCCAGCATCGACCGAATGGGGGGCGATACGCAGTATTTT.

This clonotype has at least ten counts. The rearrangement uses TRBV7-8 and TRBJ1-1; a weak D match, TRBD1 (5 bases). The ends were cut back, 2 bases at V and 2 bases at J, with 12 bases in the middle. CDR1 is SGHVS, CDR2 FQNEAQ, per germline. This CDR3 has 15 amino acids. CDR3 DNA sequence: TGTGCCAGCAGCTTATGGGCCGGGACCAACACTGAAGCTTTCTTT. The encoded protein is CASSLWAGTNTEAFF.